A single sample gave rise to the 9 T cell receptor beta chains below, sequenced in a study of T cell responses to AZD1222 COVID-19 vaccine. Some clones are missing from TCRdb's copy, which holds only in-frame ones; the method was immunoSEQ multiplex PCR. Found here are about 110,000 clones, approximately 92% of them singletons; the top ten hold 1% to 1.5%. The sequences come from peripheral blood, collected on day 0 of AZD1222 vaccination. Every receptor here comes from an adult in good health.

The chain recombines TRBV10-3 with TRBJ1-2; possible D gene TRBD1, 6 bases. V dropped 0 bases and J dropped 1 base, with 9 bases sitting between them. Germline CDR1 reads ENHRY; CDR2 reads SYGVKD. The CDR3 runs to 15 residues. CDR3 in amino acids: CAISESRQDNYGYTF. CDR3 coding DNA: TGTGCCATCAGTGAGTCTAGACAGGATAACTATGGCTACACCTTC.

The rearrangement joins TRBV6-5 to TRBJ1-6; no clear D gene. CDR1 is MNHEY, CDR2 SVGAGI, per germline. There are 14 residues in the CDR3. The V end lost 6 bases, the J end lost 9 bases, and 15 bases lay between the germline ends. The CDR3 DNA sequence: TGTGCCAGCAGCGCCGGGAATCGGCGTTCACCCCTCCACTTT. Translating it yields CASSAGNRRSPLHF.

The rearrangement joins TRBV25-1 to TRBJ2-7; 10 positions agree with TRBD1. The CDR3 spans 15 residues. Germline lookup yields CDR1 MGHDK and CDR2 SYGVNS. V dropped 4 bases and J dropped 3; count of bases not matched to a gene: 6. The CDR3 sequence is CASSGPGTGVYEQYF. Written as DNA, the CDR3 is TGTGCCAGCAGTGGGCCCGGGACAGGGGTCTACGAGCAGTACTTC.

This clone has only one observation. The rearrangement uses TRBV11-3 and TRBJ2-1; 12 bases are shared with TRBD2. V trimming: 5 bases; J trimming: 8 bases; junction bases outside the gene matches: 7. The length of the CDR3 is 15 residues. Germline assignment: CDR1 SGHNT and CDR2 YENEEA. The CDR3 reads CASSPRLAGDDEQFF. As DNA, the CDR3 is TGTGCCAGCAGCCCCCGACTAGCGGGAGACGATGAGCAGTTCTTC. The variable domain in full, completed from reference TRBV11-3 and TRBJ2-1, reads EAGVVQSPRYKIIEKKQPVAFWCNPISGHNTLYWYLQNLGQGPELLIRYENEEAVDDSQLPKDRFSAERLKGVDSTLKIQPAELGDSAVYLCASSPRLAGDDEQFFGPGTRLTVL.

The chain employs TRBV20-1 and TRBJ2-5, with TRBD2 identical over 7 bases. The CDR3 is 14 residues long. J lost 5 bases, V lost 3 bases, and 9 bases had no gene match. Germline CDR1 is DFQATT and CDR2 is SNEGSKA (reference sequence). CDR3 protein: CSASFRGRAETQYF. CDR3 DNA: TGCAGTGCTAGTTTTCGTGGGAGGGCGGAGACCCAGTACTTC.

CDR3 sequence (DNA): TGTGCCAGCAGCTTCAGACTATATTCCGAGCAGTACTTC. Translation: CASSFRLYSEQYF. The V and J genes are TRBV7-2 and TRBJ2-7, with D maybe TRBD2 (5 bases). Germline assignment: CDR1 SGHTA and CDR2 FQGNSA. The germline V and J ends were trimmed by 3 bases and 6 bases, with 12 bases remaining between them. The CDR3 has 13 residues. Complete variable domain (other parts from reference TRBV7-2 and TRBJ2-7): GAGVSQSPSNKVTEKGKDVELRCDPISGHTALYWYRQSLGQGLEFLIYFQGNSAPDKSGLPSDRFSAERTGGSVSTLTIQRTQQEDSAVYLCASSFRLYSEQYFGPGTRLTVT.

The chain recombines TRBV4-3 with TRBJ2-7, with 9 bases lining up with TRBD1. The CDR3 is 14 residues long. V was clipped by 3 bases and J by 2 bases; unmatched bases: 2. Germline values: CDR1 LGHNA, CDR2 YSLEER. The CDR3: CASSQTGGTYEQYF. CDR3 sequence (DNA): TGCGCCAGCAGCCAGACAGGGGGAACCTACGAGCAGTACTTC.

This rearrangement joins TRBV11-3 to TRBJ1-5, with D unresolved. Trimming took off 1 base at V and 5 bases at J, with 6 bases between the two ends. The CDR3 sequence is 13 residues long. Germline lookup yields CDR1 SGHNT and CDR2 YENEEA. The CDR3 DNA is TGTGCCAGCAGCTTAGCCTTCGATCAGCCCCAGCATTTT. Translating it yields CASSLAFDQPQHF.

This sequence joins TRBV5-5 and TRBJ2-4; the D call may be TRBD1 or TRBD2 (6 bases each). V was trimmed by 4 bases and J by 0 bases, leaving 14 bases between them. This CDR3 region has 16 residues. Per the germline V gene, CDR1 is SGHKS and CDR2 is YYEKEE (reference sequence). CDR3 in DNA: TGTGCCAGCAGCCAGGTGGGGGGCCGAGCCAAAAACATTCAGTACTTC. Its protein product is CASSQVGGRAKNIQYF.